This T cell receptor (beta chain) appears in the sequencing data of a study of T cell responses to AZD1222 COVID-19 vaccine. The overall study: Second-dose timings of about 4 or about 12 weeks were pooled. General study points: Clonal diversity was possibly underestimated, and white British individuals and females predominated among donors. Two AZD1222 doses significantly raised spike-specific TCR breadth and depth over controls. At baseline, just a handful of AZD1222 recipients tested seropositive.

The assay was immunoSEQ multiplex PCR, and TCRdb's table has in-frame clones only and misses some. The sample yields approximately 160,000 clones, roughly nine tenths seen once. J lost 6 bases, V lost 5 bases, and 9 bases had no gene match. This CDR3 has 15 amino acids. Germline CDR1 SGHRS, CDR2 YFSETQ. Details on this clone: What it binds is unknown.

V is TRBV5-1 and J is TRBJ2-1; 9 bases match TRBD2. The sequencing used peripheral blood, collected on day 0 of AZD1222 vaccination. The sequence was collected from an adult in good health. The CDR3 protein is CASRLYSGSPNEQFF. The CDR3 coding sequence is TGCGCCAGCAGACTTTATAGCGGGAGTCCCAATGAGCAGTTCTTC.